These 15 T cell receptor beta chains were sequenced from one sample in a study of human T cells and chemical hapten exposure. The time point is: patch test 1, 2 weeks after DPC sensitization. Treatment here: therapeutic diphenylcyclopropenone sensitization with weekly scalp DPC. MiXCR, run by TCRdb on the RACE reads, gives a single entry per CDR3 protein. The profile shows roughly 190,000 distinct CDR3 sequences, more than 20% of them singletons. The sequencing here drew on whole blood, taken in connection with sensitization to the hapten diphenylcyclopropenone (DPC). These receptors all stem from a woman aged 45-65 years with alopecia areata. Some clones in this sample may be carry-over from other donors' samples.

This clonotype was observed a handful of times. V gene TRBV6-5 combines with J gene TRBJ2-1, with D unclear. The CDR3 consists of 15 residues. Germline loops: CDR1 MNHEY, CDR2 SVGAGI. The ends were cut back, 2 bases at V and 4 bases at J, with 12 bases in the middle. CDR3 coding DNA: TGTGCCAGCAGTTACGCTGGCACTTATTACAATGAGCAGTTCTTC. It yields the protein CASSYAGTYYNEQFF.

Turning to this clonotype: Here the CDR3 omits its conserved ending phenylalanine or tryptophan, so a read error is the likely source. The CDR3 coding sequence is TGTGCCAGCAGCCCCGCGGGAGGGTCCTACGAGCAGTACTCC. Protein sequence: CASSPAGGSYEQYS. V and J are TRBV4-2 and TRBJ2-7, with TRBD2 matching 9 bases. CDR1 LGHNA and CDR2 YNFKEQ come from the germline V gene. The CDR3 is made up of 14 amino acids. Trimming at V came to 4 bases and at J to 1 base, leaving 2 bases not matched to a gene.

The sample holds many counts of this clonotype. The chain is built from TRBV7-9 and TRBJ1-5; D not certain. The germline CDR1 and CDR2 sequences are SEHNR and FQNEAQ (reference sequence). Deletions cut 7 bases from V and 3 bases from J, with 10 bases between. The length of the CDR3 is 13 residues. The CDR3 reads CASMQGPNQPQHF. As DNA, the CDR3 is TGTGCCAGCATGCAAGGACCCAATCAGCCCCAGCATTTT.

The chain is built from TRBV6-2 or TRBV6-3 and TRBJ2-1; D unresolved. This CDR3 spans 15 amino acids. Germline V gene sequence: CDR1 MNHEY, CDR2 SVGEGT. V was pared by 6 bases and J by 0 bases, with 12 bases between. CDR3: CASSPGPHSYNEQFF. In nucleotides, the CDR3 is TGTGCCAGCAGCCCCGGGCCCCACTCCTACAATGAGCAGTTCTTC.

The V call is TRBV7-2, the J call TRBJ2-1; a possible D gene is TRBD2 (5 bases). CDR1 and CDR2 (germline): SGHTA, FQGNSA. The CDR3 totals 16 residues. Trimming cost V 6 bases and J 0 bases, with 15 bases left between them. Here the CDR3 DNA reads TGTGCCAGCAGACGGGCCAGCGGCGACTCCTACAATGAGCAGTTCTTC. Its translation: CASRRASGDSYNEQFF.

This chain uses TRBV29-1 with TRBJ2-6, with D unresolved. V lost 4 bases and J lost 0, with 13 bases in between. Germline-derived CDR1 and CDR2 are SQVTM and ANQGSEA. This CDR3 has 16 residues. As DNA, the CDR3 is TGCAGCGTTGGGGTCAGACATATCTCTGGGGCCAACGTCCTGACTTTC. Protein: CSVGVRHISGANVLTF. Together with reference TRBV29-1 and TRBJ2-6, the CDR3 gives the full variable domain: SAVISQKPSRDICQRGTSLTIQCQVDSQVTMMFWYRQQPGQSLTLIATANQGSEATYESGFVIDKFPISRPNLTFSTLTVSNMSPEDSSIYLCSVGVRHISGANVLTFGAGSRLTVL.

This clonotype turned up a few times. V is TRBV29-1 and J is TRBJ1-1; D possibly corresponds to TRBD1 (5 bases). CDR3 size: 13 residues. V lost 7 bases, J lost 1 base, and 13 bases lay in between. CDR1 is SQVTM, CDR2 ANQGSEA, per germline. Here the CDR3 reads CSAGRGWNTEAFF. CDR3 sequence (DNA): TGCAGCGCAGGGCGGGGCTGGAACACTGAAGCTTTCTTT.

V gene TRBV7-2 combines with J gene TRBJ1-1, with D unresolved. The CDR3 is 13 residues long. The germline CDR1 and CDR2 sequences are SGHTA and FQGNSA. V lost 2 bases and J lost 6, with 10 bases in between. The CDR3 sequence: CASSLIRNAEAFF. The CDR3, as DNA: TGTGCCAGCAGCTTAATCAGGAATGCTGAAGCTTTCTTT. The full variable domain, in which reference TRBV7-2 and TRBJ1-1 provide the parts outside the CDR3, is GAGVSQSPSNKVTEKGKDVELRCDPISGHTALYWYRQSLGQGLEFLIYFQGNSAPDKSGLPSDRFSAERTGGSVSTLTIQRTQQEDSAVYLCASSLIRNAEAFFGQGTRLTVV.

V gene TRBV9 combines with J gene TRBJ2-2, with D perhaps matching TRBD1 (6 bases). Germline V lookup: CDR1 SGDLS, CDR2 YYNGEE. The CDR3 length is 16 residues. V lost 0 bases to trimming and J lost 7 bases, with 16 bases between them. CDR3 in DNA: TGTGCCAGCAGCGTAGAGGGCAGGGGAGATGTCGGGGAGCTGTTTTTT. It specifies CASSVEGRGDVGELFF.

This clonotype has a handful of counts. The chain links TRBV20-1 to TRBJ2-5, with D possibly TRBD2 on 7 matching bases. The germline V gene has CDR1 DFQATT and CDR2 SNEGSKA (reference sequence). The CDR3 runs 15 residues. V was pared by 6 bases and J by 4 bases, with 21 bases between. CDR3: CSAYGDTGRAETQYF. CDR3 sequence (DNA): TGCAGTGCATATGGTGATACAGGGAGGGCAGAGACCCAGTACTTC.

The V call is TRBV7-6, the J call TRBJ2-7; 9 bases fit TRBD2. V dropped 5 bases and J dropped 0; count of bases not matched to a gene: 5. CDR3 length: 15 residues. The germline V gene has CDR1 SGHVS and CDR2 FNYEAQ. The CDR3 loop is CASSALAGTSYEQYF. Here the CDR3 DNA reads TGTGCCAGCAGCGCACTAGCGGGTACCTCCTACGAGCAGTACTTC.

This clonotype was recorded a few times. The rearrangement uses TRBV7-9 and TRBJ2-1, with D unresolved. V was clipped by 2 bases and J by 3 bases, with 11 bases between them. The CDR3 is 15 residues long. CDR1 and CDR2 from the germline V gene are SEHNR and FQNEAQ (reference sequence). The CDR3 bases are TGTGCCAGCAGCTTATCCGAGCGTTTCTACAATGAGCAGTTCTTC. It translates to CASSLSERFYNEQFF.

This clonotype has more than one count but fewer than ten. The CDR3 DNA follows: TGTGCCAGCAGCCGTTCGGGGATTCTGCGAGGCTACACCTTC. It is translated as CASSRSGILRGYTF. The chain is built from TRBV13 and TRBJ1-2; no clear D gene. Germline V lookup: CDR1 PRHDT, CDR2 FYEKMQ (reference sequence). The CDR3 extends over 14 amino acids. V gave up 5 bases and J gave up 8 bases, with 18 bases separating them. Drawing the rest from reference TRBV13 and TRBJ1-2, the complete variable domain is AAGVIQSPRHLIKEKRETATLKCYPIPRHDTVYWYQQGPGQDPQFLISFYEKMQSDKGSIPDRFSAQQFSDYHSELNMSSLELGDSALYFCASSRSGILRGYTFGSGTRLTVV.

This clonotype has only a few counts. The CDR3 protein is CASSEGPFGYTF. CDR3 DNA: TGCGCCAGCAGTGAGGGGCCTTTTGGCTACACCTTC. The genes are TRBV10-2 and TRBJ1-2; D is ambiguous. V gave up 2 bases and J gave up 7 bases, with 8 bases separating them. The CDR3 spans 12 residues. Germline CDR1 reads WSHSY; CDR2 reads SAAADI.

The chain combines TRBV27 with TRBJ1-1, with no clear D. The V gene's germline CDR1 is MNHEY and CDR2 SMNVEV (reference sequence). There are 15 residues in the CDR3. Trimming removed 0 bases at V and 1 base at J, with 9 bases between. CDR3 protein: CASSLSRRPNTEAFF. For the CDR3, the DNA is TGTGCCAGCAGTTTATCGAGAAGGCCGAACACTGAAGCTTTCTTT.